The present TCR beta chain was sequenced within a study of response to subunit inactivated influenza vaccine. TCRdb re-called the RT-PCR reads with MiXCR, one entry per CDR3 protein. The profile shows around 530,000 distinct CDR3 sequences, about an eighth of them singletons. This receptor was taken from a man aged 45-60 years who received an inactivated influenza vaccine. Source: PBMCs from blood, taken on the day of vaccination.

The CDR3 sequence is CASSLWGESNQPQHF. The CDR3 DNA sequence: TGCGCCAGCAGCTTGTGGGGGGAAAGCAATCAGCCCCAGCATTTT. This chain connects TRBV5-1 to TRBJ1-5, with D maybe TRBD1 (5 bases). From germline, CDR1 is SGHRS and CDR2 YFSETQ. Deletions cut 1 base from V and 1 base from J, with 9 bases between. The CDR3 is made up of 15 amino acids.